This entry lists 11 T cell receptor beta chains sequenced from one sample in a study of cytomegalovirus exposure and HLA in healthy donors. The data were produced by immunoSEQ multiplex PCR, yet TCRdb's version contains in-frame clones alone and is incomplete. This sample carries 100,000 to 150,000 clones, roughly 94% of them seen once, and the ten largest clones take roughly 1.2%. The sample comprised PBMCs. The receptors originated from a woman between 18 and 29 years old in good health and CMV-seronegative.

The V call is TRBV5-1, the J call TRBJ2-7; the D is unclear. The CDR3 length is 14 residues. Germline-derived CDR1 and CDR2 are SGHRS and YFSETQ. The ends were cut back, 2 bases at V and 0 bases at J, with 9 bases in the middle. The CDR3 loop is CASSLATASYEQYF. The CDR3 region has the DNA TGCGCCAGCAGCTTAGCTACAGCCTCCTACGAGCAGTACTTC. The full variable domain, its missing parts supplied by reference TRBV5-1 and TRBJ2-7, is KAGVTQTPRYLIKTRGQQVTLSCSPISGHRSVSWYQQTPGQGLQFLFEYFSETQRNKGNFPGRFSGRQFSNSRSEMNVSTLELGDSALYLCASSLATASYEQYFGPGTRLTVT.

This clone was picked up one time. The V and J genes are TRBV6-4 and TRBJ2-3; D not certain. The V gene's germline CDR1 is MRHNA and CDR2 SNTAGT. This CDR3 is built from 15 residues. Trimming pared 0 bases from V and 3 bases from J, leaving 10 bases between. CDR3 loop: CASSDSPEATDTQYF. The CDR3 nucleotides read TGTGCCAGCAGTGACTCACCTGAAGCGACAGATACGCAGTATTTT.

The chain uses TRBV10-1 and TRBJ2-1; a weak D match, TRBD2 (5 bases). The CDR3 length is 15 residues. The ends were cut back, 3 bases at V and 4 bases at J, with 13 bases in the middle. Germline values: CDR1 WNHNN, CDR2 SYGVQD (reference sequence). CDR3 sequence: CASSESSNRYNEQFF. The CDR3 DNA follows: TGCGCCAGCAGTGAATCTAGCAATCGGTACAATGAGCAGTTCTTC.

CDR3 sequence (DNA): TGCGCCAGCAGTGAGTTCCCAGACATAACCAATCAGCCCCAGCATTTT. Translation gives CASSEFPDITNQPQHF. The rearrangement links TRBV10-1 to TRBJ1-5; D is unresolved. The V end was cut by 1 base, the J end by 3 bases, with 13 bases between. The CDR3 has 16 residues. Germline V lookup: CDR1 WNHNN, CDR2 SYGVQD (reference sequence).

The CDR3 DNA sequence: TGTGCCAGCAGCGTCACGGGACAGGGGGCCTACGAGCAGTACTTC. Its protein product is CASSVTGQGAYEQYF. This chain links TRBV9 with TRBJ2-7, with 11 bases lining up with TRBD1. Unmatched junction bases numbered 3, after V lost 2 bases and J lost 2 bases. The CDR3 has 15 residues. Per germline, CDR1 SGDLS and CDR2 YYNGEE.

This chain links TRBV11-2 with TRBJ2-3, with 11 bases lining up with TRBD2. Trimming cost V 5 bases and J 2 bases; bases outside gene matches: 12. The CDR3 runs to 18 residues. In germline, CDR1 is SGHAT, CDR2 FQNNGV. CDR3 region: CASSPGTSGGIFTDTQYF. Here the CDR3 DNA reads TGTGCCAGCAGCCCGGGCACTAGCGGGGGAATTTTCACAGATACGCAGTATTTT.

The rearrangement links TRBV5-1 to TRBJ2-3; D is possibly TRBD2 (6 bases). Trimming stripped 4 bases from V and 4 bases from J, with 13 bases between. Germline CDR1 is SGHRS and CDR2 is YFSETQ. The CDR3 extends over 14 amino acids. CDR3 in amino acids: CASSARLVADTQYF. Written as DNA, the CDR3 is TGCGCCAGCAGCGCTAGACTAGTAGCAGATACGCAGTATTTT.

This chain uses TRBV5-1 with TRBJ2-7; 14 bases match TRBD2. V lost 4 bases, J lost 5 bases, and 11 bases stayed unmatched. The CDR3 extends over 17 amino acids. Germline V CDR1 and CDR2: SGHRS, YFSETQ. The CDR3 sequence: CASSLGLAGGSSHEQYF. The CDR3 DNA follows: TGCGCCAGCAGCCTAGGACTAGCGGGAGGCTCTTCCCACGAGCAGTACTTC.

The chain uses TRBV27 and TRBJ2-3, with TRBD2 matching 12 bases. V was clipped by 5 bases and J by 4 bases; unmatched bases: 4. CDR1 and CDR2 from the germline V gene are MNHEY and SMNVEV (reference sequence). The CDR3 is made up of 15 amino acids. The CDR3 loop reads CASSPTSGSSDTQYF. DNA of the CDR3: TGTGCCAGCAGTCCGACTAGCGGGAGTTCAGATACGCAGTATTTT.

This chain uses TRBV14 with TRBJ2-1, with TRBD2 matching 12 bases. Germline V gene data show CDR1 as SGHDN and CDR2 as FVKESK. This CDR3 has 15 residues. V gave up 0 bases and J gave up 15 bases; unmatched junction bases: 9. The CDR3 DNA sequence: TGTGCCAGCAGCCAAGAGACTTTGACTAGCGGGAGTTTGTTCTTC. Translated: CASSQETLTSGSLFF.

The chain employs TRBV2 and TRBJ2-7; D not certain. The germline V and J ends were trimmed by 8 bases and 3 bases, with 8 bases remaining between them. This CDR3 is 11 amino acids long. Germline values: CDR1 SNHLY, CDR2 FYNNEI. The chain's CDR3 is CASRAFYEQYF. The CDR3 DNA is TGTGCCAGCCGTGCCTTCTACGAGCAGTACTTC.